The 32 T cell receptor beta chains below were found in one sample sequenced in a study of T cell responses to AZD1222 COVID-19 vaccine. Generated by immunoSEQ multiplex PCR, the TCRdb table keeps only in-frame clones and is missing some. The sample yields approximately 57,000 clones, approximately 86% seen once. The material was peripheral blood, obtained on day 0 of AZD1222 vaccination. Receptors were obtained from an adult in good health.

This clone has just one count. The chain joins TRBV4-1 to TRBJ1-1; maybe TRBD1 (5 bases). The CDR3 covers 16 residues. Germline V gene data show CDR1 as MGHRA and CDR2 as YSYEKL. Trimming cost V 3 bases and J 5 bases, with 19 bases left between them. The CDR3 protein is CASSQIIDPGKTEAFF. DNA for the CDR3: TGCGCCAGCAGCCAGATCATAGACCCAGGGAAGACTGAAGCTTTCTTT.

This clone turned up a few times. The chain is built from TRBV28 and TRBJ2-7; D possibly corresponds to TRBD1 (6 bases). Germline loops: CDR1 MDHEN, CDR2 SYDVKM. V shed 7 bases and J shed 0 bases, with 22 bases lying between them. This CDR3 has 17 residues. This chain's CDR3 is CASKHIQQGYYSYEQYF. The CDR3 coding sequence is TGTGCCAGCAAACACATTCAACAGGGTTACTACTCCTACGAGCAGTACTTC.

This clone was detected once. The chain uses TRBV27 and TRBJ1-6, with D perhaps matching TRBD1 (5 bases). The CDR3 length is 14 residues. Germline CDR1 is MNHEY and CDR2 is SMNVEV (reference sequence). V lost 4 bases to trimming and J lost 10 bases, with 14 bases between them. The CDR3 DNA follows: TGTGCCAGCAGTTACCGACAGCTATACTCACCCCTCCACTTT. Translating it yields CASSYRQLYSPLHF.

The V call is TRBV7-2, the J call TRBJ1-5, with D possibly being TRBD1 (6 bases). Looked up from germline, CDR1 is SGHTA and CDR2 is FQGNSA. CDR3 length: 15 amino acids. Trimming removed 5 bases at V and 1 base at J, with 12 bases between. DNA for the CDR3: TGTGCCAGCAGCGAGGGGGGCGGGAGCAATCAGCCCCAGCATTTT. This codes for CASSEGGGSNQPQHF.

V and J are TRBV2 and TRBJ2-7; the D is unclear. The V gene lost 8 bases and the J gene lost 0 bases, with 11 bases spanning the gap. CDR3 length: 13 amino acids. The V gene's germline CDR1 is SNHLY and CDR2 FYNNEI. For the CDR3, the DNA is TGTGCCAGCGGCGGAATTTTCTCCTACGAGCAGTACTTC. Translation gives CASGGIFSYEQYF.

The rearrangement joins TRBV5-4 to TRBJ2-7; 8 bases fit TRBD1. Trimming took 0 bases from V and 9 from J; bases not matched to a gene: 5. This CDR3 is built from 13 residues. Germline-derived CDR1 and CDR2 are SGHNT and YYREEE (reference sequence). As DNA, the CDR3 is TGTGCCAGCAGCTTGGTACAGGGGGGCGGGCAGTACTTC. Amino acid sequence: CASSLVQGGGQYF.

By sample fraction, this clone is medium-sized. V and J are TRBV7-9 and TRBJ1-6; the D is unclear. Trimming removed 5 bases from V and 6 bases from J, with 8 bases in between. CDR1 and CDR2 from the germline V gene are SEHNR and FQNEAQ (reference sequence). The CDR3 covers 13 residues. The CDR3 loop reads CASSTQANSPLHF. CDR3 DNA: TGTGCCAGCAGCACCCAAGCTAATTCACCCCTCCACTTT.

The chain combines TRBV3-1 (or the pseudogene TRBV3-2) with TRBJ2-7; either TRBD1 or TRBD2 may fit D (5 bases each). V was clipped by 3 bases and J by 6 bases, with 12 bases between them. Germline loops: CDR1 LGHDT, CDR2 YNNKEL (reference sequence). This CDR3 has 13 residues. CDR3 bases: TGTGCCAGCAGCCATCCCACTAGGGGCGAGCAGTACTTC. This gives the protein CASSHPTRGEQYF.

The chain links TRBV6-5 to TRBJ1-5; 9 bases align to TRBD1. CDR1 is MNHEY and CDR2 is SVGAGI in the germline V gene. This CDR3 region has 14 residues. The ends lost 8 bases at V and 2 bases at J; junction bases unmatched: 4. The CDR3 loop reads CASSGQGGNQPQHF. The CDR3 DNA follows: TGTGCCAGCTCGGGACAGGGTGGCAATCAGCCCCAGCATTTT.

The V gene is TRBV14, the J gene TRBJ2-7, with TRBD2 identical over 7 bases. Germline CDR1 and CDR2: SGHDN and FVKESK. This CDR3 has 15 residues. V was pared by 2 bases and J by 2 bases, with 6 bases of the junction left unmatched. CDR3 residues: CASSQWLAETYEQYF. In nucleotides, the CDR3 is TGTGCCAGCAGCCAATGGCTAGCGGAAACCTACGAGCAGTACTTC. The whole variable domain, remainder taken from reference TRBV14 and TRBJ2-7, is EAGVTQFPSHSVIEKGQTVTLRCDPISGHDNLYWYRRVMGKEIKFLLHFVKESKQDESGMPNNRFLAERTGGTYSTLKVQPAELEDSGVYFCASSQWLAETYEQYFGPGTRLTVT.

This chain uses TRBV19 with TRBJ1-5; D remains unclear. V lost 4 bases and J lost 3, with 13 bases in between. This CDR3 is built from 15 residues. Germline V CDR1 and CDR2: LNHDA, SQIVND (reference sequence). The CDR3 DNA reads TGTGCCAGTAGTACGACATGGAGGAACAATCAGCCCCAGCATTTT. It translates to CASSTTWRNNQPQHF.

V is TRBV10-3 and J is TRBJ2-1, with D tentatively TRBD2 (5 bases). The V end lost 2 bases, the J end lost 0 bases, and 11 bases lay between the germline ends. The CDR3 is 16 residues long. Germline CDR1 reads ENHRY; CDR2 reads SYGVKD. CDR3 DNA: TGTGCCATCAGTGAGCCTAGCTTGATCTCCTACAATGAGCAGTTCTTC. As protein: CAISEPSLISYNEQFF.

For this clone: The same CDR3 can be traced to other DNA sequences in this sample. The J gene is TRBJ1-1, the V gene TRBV7-3; D unresolved. Germline-derived CDR1 and CDR2 are SGHTA and FQGTGA. This CDR3 is built from 14 residues. Trimming took 1 base from V and 3 from J, leaving 9 bases between them. DNA of the CDR3: TGTGCCAGCAGCTTAAGGCCGGCGGACACTGAAGCTTTCTTT. Its protein is CASSLRPADTEAFF.

The chain uses TRBV6-5 and TRBJ1-3; D is undetermined. CDR1 is MNHEY and CDR2 is SVGAGI in the germline V gene. The CDR3 runs to 13 residues. V was clipped by 6 bases and J by 5 bases, with 11 bases between them. The CDR3 here is CASSSPRRNTIYF. The CDR3, as DNA: TGTGCCAGCAGCTCTCCCCGAAGAAACACCATATATTTT.

J is TRBJ1-1 and V is TRBV3-1 (or the pseudogene TRBV3-2); 7 bases are a match to TRBD1. Trimming at V came to 4 bases and at J to 4 bases, leaving 9 bases not matched to a gene. The CDR3 is 15 residues long. CDR1 and CDR2 (germline): LGHDT, YNNKEL (reference sequence). In nucleotides, the CDR3 is TGTGCCAGCAGCCCAGGGAACAGGGGAGGCACTGAAGCTTTCTTT. As protein: CASSPGNRGGTEAFF.

The CDR3 spells CASSPETGGYNEQFF. The CDR3, as DNA: TGTGCCAGCAGCCCCGAGACAGGTGGCTACAATGAGCAGTTCTTC. The chain recombines TRBV5-8 with TRBJ2-1; D perhaps matches TRBD1 (6 bases). Trimming took off 4 bases at V and 3 bases at J, with 14 bases between the two ends. CDR1 is SGHTS, CDR2 YDEGEE, per germline. The CDR3 consists of 15 residues.

This sequence joins TRBV2 and TRBJ2-6, with TRBD1 matching 7 bases. Trimming took 4 bases from V and 0 from J; bases not matched to a gene: 6. Germline CDR1 reads SNHLY; CDR2 reads FYNNEI. The CDR3 sequence is 17 residues long. CDR3 region: CASSARTGSSGANVLTF. The DNA of the CDR3 is TGTGCCAGCAGTGCCAGGACAGGTAGCTCTGGGGCCAACGTCCTGACTTTC. The whole variable domain, remainder taken from reference TRBV2 and TRBJ2-6, is EPEVTQTPSHQVTQMGQEVILRCVPISNHLYFYWYRQILGQKVEFLVSFYNNEISEKSEIFDDQFSVERPDGSNFTLKIRSTKLEDSAMYFCASSARTGSSGANVLTFGAGSRLTVL.

V gene TRBV2 combines with J gene TRBJ2-2; D could derive from TRBD1 or TRBD2 (5 bases each). The CDR3 is 14 residues long. With 1 base removed from V and 5 bases from J, the gap between germline ends came to 8 bases. CDR1 and CDR2 (germline): SNHLY, FYNNEI. The DNA for the CDR3 is TGTGCCAGCAGTGAAGGGGGACGAACCGGGGAGCTGTTTTTT. It translates to CASSEGGRTGELFF. Combining the CDR3 with reference TRBV2 and TRBJ2-2 gives the whole variable domain EPEVTQTPSHQVTQMGQEVILRCVPISNHLYFYWYRQILGQKVEFLVSFYNNEISEKSEIFDDQFSVERPDGSNFTLKIRSTKLEDSAMYFCASSEGGRTGELFFGEGSRLTVL.

The chain links TRBV28 to TRBJ1-5; D possibly corresponds to TRBD1 (5 bases). Germline V CDR1 and CDR2: MDHEN, SYDVKM. The CDR3 has 13 residues. Trimming took 7 bases from V and 0 from J, leaving 7 bases between them. The CDR3 DNA sequence: TGTGCCAGCAAGGGGAATAGCAATCAGCCCCAGCATTTT. Translating it yields CASKGNSNQPQHF.

In its sample, this clone was seen many times. The genes are TRBV19 and TRBJ1-2; D is unclear. The CDR3 covers 12 residues. V lost 6 bases, J lost 7 bases, and 12 bases lay in between. The germline CDR1 and CDR2 sequences are LNHDA and SQIVND (reference sequence). CDR3 loop: CASRTGSTGYTF. Here the CDR3 DNA reads TGTGCCAGTAGAACCGGTTCGACTGGCTACACCTTC.

In DNA, the CDR3 is TGTGCCAGCAGCCAACTTCGGGACAGGGCCTACGAGCAGTACTTC. Its translation is CASSQLRDRAYEQYF. The chain uses TRBV4-2 and TRBJ2-7; 9 bases are a match to TRBD1. Germline V CDR1 and CDR2: LGHNA, YNFKEQ. The CDR3 consists of 15 residues. V gave up 2 bases and J gave up 2 bases; unmatched junction bases: 4.

The chain joins TRBV19 to TRBJ2-7; perhaps TRBD1 as D (5 bases). Trimming took off 5 bases at V and 0 bases at J, with 17 bases between the two ends. The CDR3 loop spans 16 amino acids. Germline-derived CDR1 and CDR2 are LNHDA and SQIVND (reference sequence). CDR3 region: CASSYDSQGSSYEQYF. The CDR3 nucleotides are TGTGCCAGTAGTTATGACTCCCAGGGAAGCTCCTACGAGCAGTACTTC.

This clone came up a few times. The chain is built from TRBV9 and TRBJ2-1, with 9 bases matching TRBD1. Germline assignment: CDR1 SGDLS and CDR2 YYNGEE. V dropped 4 bases and J dropped 4; count of bases not matched to a gene: 6. This CDR3 spans 15 amino acids. CDR3 sequence reads: CASSLAGTGYNEQFF. Written as DNA, the CDR3 is TGTGCCAGCAGCCTCGCCGGGACAGGGTACAATGAGCAGTTCTTC.

The V call is TRBV27, the J call TRBJ2-1; tentatively, D is TRBD1 (5 bases). CDR1 and CDR2 from the germline V gene are MNHEY and SMNVEV (reference sequence). The CDR3 totals 14 residues. The V gene lost 5 bases and the J gene lost 0 bases, with 8 bases spanning the gap. In nucleotides, the CDR3 is TGTGCCAGCAGTACAGGAAGCTCCTACAATGAGCAGTTCTTC. Translated: CASSTGSSYNEQFF.

This clone was detected once. This chain connects TRBV9 to TRBJ1-2, with D unclear. V was clipped by 0 bases and J by 0 bases, with 9 bases between them. The CDR3 has 15 amino acids. Germline-derived CDR1 and CDR2 are SGDLS and YYNGEE. CDR3 sequence (DNA): TGTGCCAGCAGCGTAGATCTAGGGCCTAACTATGGCTACACCTTC. This gives the protein CASSVDLGPNYGYTF. The complete variable domain, with remaining parts taken from reference TRBV9 and TRBJ1-2, reads DSGVTQTPKHLITATGQRVTLRCSPRSGDLSVYWYQQSLDQGLQFLIQYYNGEERAKGNILERFSAQQFPDLHSELNLSSLELGDSALYFCASSVDLGPNYGYTFGSGTRLTVV.

The J gene is TRBJ1-2, the V gene TRBV12-3 or TRBV12-4; a weak D match, TRBD1 (5 bases). Trimming cost V 5 bases and J 4 bases, with 8 bases left between them. The CDR3 totals 12 residues. The CDR3 region is CASSVDSYGYTF. The DNA of the CDR3 is TGTGCCAGCAGTGTAGACAGCTATGGCTACACCTTC.

The J gene is TRBJ1-6, the V gene TRBV19; D unresolved. The CDR3 is 12 amino acids. CDR1 and CDR2 from the germline V gene are LNHDA and SQIVND (reference sequence). Deletions cut 3 bases from V and 7 bases from J, with 4 bases between. This CDR3 is CASSIRNSPLHF. For the CDR3, the DNA is TGTGCCAGTAGTATCAGGAATTCACCCCTCCACTTT.

The V gene is TRBV6-1, the J gene TRBJ2-5, with 10 bases fitting TRBD1. The CDR3 has 16 amino acids. CDR1 MNHNS and CDR2 SASEGT come from the germline V gene. V lost 4 bases to trimming and J lost 2 bases; unmatched junction nucleotides: 7. The CDR3 bases are TGTGCCAGCAGTGGGTGGGACAGGGGAATACAAGAGACCCAGTACTTC. It is translated as CASSGWDRGIQETQYF.

The chain recombines TRBV7-3 with TRBJ1-2; D ambiguous. The V end lost 9 bases, the J end lost 4 bases, and 30 bases lay between the germline ends. CDR1 is SGHTA, CDR2 FQGTGA, per germline. The CDR3 extends over 18 amino acids. The CDR3 coding sequence is TGTGCCAGTTCACCCTCCTCGCCCCTACCGGATAGCACCTATGGCTACACCTTC. Translated, it gives CASSPSSPLPDSTYGYTF.

This chain uses TRBV27 with TRBJ1-1; 8 bases agree with TRBD1. Germline lookup yields CDR1 MNHEY and CDR2 SMNVEV (reference sequence). V dropped 6 bases and J dropped 4; count of bases not matched to a gene: 10. The CDR3 sequence is 15 residues long. The DNA of the CDR3 is TGTGCCAGCAGCACCTCAGGGGGCTTAGGCACTGAAGCTTTCTTT. This sequence encodes CASSTSGGLGTEAFF.

V usage is TRBV5-1 and J usage is TRBJ1-2, with D perhaps matching TRBD1 (5 bases). CDR3 size: 13 residues. Trimming removed 2 bases at V and 5 bases at J, with 10 bases between. Germline loops: CDR1 SGHRS, CDR2 YFSETQ. The DNA for the CDR3 is TGCGCCAGCAGCTTTTGGGGGTTGTATGGCTACACCTTC. It specifies CASSFWGLYGYTF.

The rearrangement joins TRBV2 to TRBJ1-4, with unresolved D. V dropped 1 base and J dropped 8 bases, with 14 bases sitting between them. The CDR3 loop spans 15 amino acids. CDR1 and CDR2 from the germline V gene are SNHLY and FYNNEI. The CDR3 nucleotides read TGTGCCAGCAGTGAAGAGCACCCTTCGATGGAAAAACTGTTTTTT. Its translation: CASSEEHPSMEKLFF.